This T cell receptor (beta chain) emerged from a study of glioma-infiltrating T cells. Findings and limits, study-wide: Tissue-blood divergence was below expectation in non-neoplastic patients, above in gliomas.

The iRepertoire nested amplicon-rescue multiplex PCR amplified TCR alpha and beta CDR3s from RNA. Tissue mRNA or PBMC total RNA, about 85-400 ng, went into one-step reverse transcription and amplification. TCRdb independently ran MiXCR on the multiplex PCR reads; one entry per CDR3 protein. The data hold fewer than 200,000 distinct CDR3 sequences, with roughly 45% observed a single time. Germline lookup yields CDR1 LGHDT and CDR2 YNNKEL (reference sequence). The CDR3 has 16 residues. Trimming pared 1 base from V and 1 base from J, leaving 8 bases between. This clonotype appeared many times. What it binds is not known.

V and J are TRBV3-1 and TRBJ2-6, with D perhaps TRBD1 (5 bases). Sequenced input: glioma tissue, nonneoplastic brain tissue, or PBMCs (not recorded which). This receptor was taken from a human donor with low-grade glioma or glioblastoma, undergoing nonglioma brain surgery, or in good health (not recorded which). CDR3 amino acids: CASSQAGLSGANVLTF. CDR3 sequence (DNA): TGTGCCAGCAGCCAAGCAGGGCTGTCTGGGGCCAACGTCCTGACTTTC.